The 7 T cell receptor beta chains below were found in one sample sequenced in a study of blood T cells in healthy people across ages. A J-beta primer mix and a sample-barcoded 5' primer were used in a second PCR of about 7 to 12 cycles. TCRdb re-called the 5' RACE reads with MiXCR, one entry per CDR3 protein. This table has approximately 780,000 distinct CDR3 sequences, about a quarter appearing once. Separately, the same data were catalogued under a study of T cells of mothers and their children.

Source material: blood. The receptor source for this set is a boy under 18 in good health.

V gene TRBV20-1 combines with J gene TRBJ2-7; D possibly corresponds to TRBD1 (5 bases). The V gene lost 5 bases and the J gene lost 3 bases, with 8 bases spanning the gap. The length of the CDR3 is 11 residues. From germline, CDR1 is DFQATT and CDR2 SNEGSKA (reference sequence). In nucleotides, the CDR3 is TGCAGTGCTGGCAGGGTCTACGAGCAGTACTTC. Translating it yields CSAGRVYEQYF.

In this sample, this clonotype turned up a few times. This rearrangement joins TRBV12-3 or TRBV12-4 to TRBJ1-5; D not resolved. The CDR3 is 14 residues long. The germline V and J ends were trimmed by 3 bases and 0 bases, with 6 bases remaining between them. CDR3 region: CASSLALSNQPQHF. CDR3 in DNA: TGTGCCAGCAGTTTGGCACTTAGCAATCAGCCCCAGCATTTT.

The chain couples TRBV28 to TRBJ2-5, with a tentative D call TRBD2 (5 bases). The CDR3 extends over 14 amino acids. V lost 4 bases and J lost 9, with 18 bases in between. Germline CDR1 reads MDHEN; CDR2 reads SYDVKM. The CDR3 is CASSSLSEDEAQYF. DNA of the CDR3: TGTGCCAGCAGTTCCCTTAGCGAGGATGAGGCCCAGTACTTC.

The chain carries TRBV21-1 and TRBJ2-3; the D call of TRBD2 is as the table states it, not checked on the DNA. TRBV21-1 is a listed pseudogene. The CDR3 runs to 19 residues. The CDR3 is CASSNTSSGGPTSTDTQYF. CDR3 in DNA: TGTGCCAGCAGCAACACTTCTAGCGGGGGGCCGACTAGCACAGATACGCAGTATTTT.

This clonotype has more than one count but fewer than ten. CDR3 sequence (DNA): TGTGCCAGCAGCCAAGAGGGGATAGCGGGGTCCCTCTACGAGCAGTACTTC. Its translation: CASSQEGIAGSLYEQYF. The genes are TRBV4-2 and TRBJ2-7; TRBD2 agrees at 8 bases. Trimming removed 0 bases from V and 3 bases from J; junction bases left unmatched: 10. Germline V lookup: CDR1 LGHNA, CDR2 YNFKEQ. CDR3 size: 17 residues.

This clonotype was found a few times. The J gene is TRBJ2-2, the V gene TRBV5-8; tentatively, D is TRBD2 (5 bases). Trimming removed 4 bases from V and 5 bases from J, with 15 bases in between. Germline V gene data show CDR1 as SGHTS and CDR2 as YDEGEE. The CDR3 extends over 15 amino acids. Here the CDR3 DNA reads TGTGCCAGCAGCCGGTTTCCATCGGGGACCGGGGAGCTGTTTTTT. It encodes CASSRFPSGTGELFF.

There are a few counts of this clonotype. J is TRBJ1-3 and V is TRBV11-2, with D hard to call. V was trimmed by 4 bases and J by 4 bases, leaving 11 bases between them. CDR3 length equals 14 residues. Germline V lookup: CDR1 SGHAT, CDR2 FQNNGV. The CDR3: CASSSPRGGNTIYF. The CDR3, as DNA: TGTGCCAGCAGCTCCCCACGTGGGGGAAACACCATATATTTT. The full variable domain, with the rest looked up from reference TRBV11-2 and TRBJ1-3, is EAGVAQSPRYKIIEKRQSVAFWCNPISGHATLYWYQQILGQGPKLLIQFQNNGVVDDSQLPKDRFSAERLKGVDSTLKIQPAKLEDSAVYLCASSSPRGGNTIYFGEGSWLTVV.